This T cell receptor (beta chain) was sequenced in a study of blood T cell repertoires in COVID-19. After removal of 6 bases from V and 0 bases from J, the junction contained 8 bases not matched to a gene. This CDR3 spans 16 amino acids. Germline V gives CDR1 SNHLY, CDR2 FYNNEI. Only in-frame clones appear in the TCRdb table, and some are missing; sequencing was by immunoSEQ multiplex PCR. Here the sample spans about 64,000 clones, about 88% being singletons. Sequenced material: PBMCs or T cells enriched from blood (not recorded which). The TCR originated in a woman aged 40 to 50 who had recovered from COVID-19. The chain couples TRBV2 to TRBJ1-1; 9 bases fit TRBD1. The CDR3 DNA sequence: TGTGCCAGCAGGCCCGGGACAGGGTTTCTGAACACTGAAGCTTTCTTT. Amino acids: CASRPGTGFLNTEAFF.